This TCR beta chain is drawn from a study of OX40 agonist ivuxolimab in advanced cancers. Background on the study: Partial responses occurred in three patients (one hepatocellular carcinoma, two cutaneous melanoma). Study results and caveats: CD8+ T cells (on average) carried more expanded clones than CD4+ T cells. In the expanded peripheral T cells, antigen specificity was never determined.

On this clone: The target antigen is unknown.

Assay: immunoSEQ multiplex PCR; the TCRdb copy retains only in-frame clones and omits some. The sample consists of under 20,000 clones, almost 85% of them appearing once. Trimming took off 6 bases at V and 1 base at J, with 15 bases between the two ends. CDR3 length: 15 residues. In germline, CDR1 is MNHNY, CDR2 SVGAGI (reference sequence). This TCR was sampled from an adult with an advanced solid tumor such as melanoma, head and neck, liver or kidney cancer. The source material was CD4+ or CD8+ T cells sorted from blood, sampled in a trial of the OX40 agonist ivuxolimab. The rearrangement joins TRBV6-6 to TRBJ1-1; D is uncertain. The CDR3 sequence is CASRQFALPNTEAFF. The CDR3 DNA reads TGTGCCAGCAGACAATTTGCCCTACCGAACACTGAAGCTTTCTTT.